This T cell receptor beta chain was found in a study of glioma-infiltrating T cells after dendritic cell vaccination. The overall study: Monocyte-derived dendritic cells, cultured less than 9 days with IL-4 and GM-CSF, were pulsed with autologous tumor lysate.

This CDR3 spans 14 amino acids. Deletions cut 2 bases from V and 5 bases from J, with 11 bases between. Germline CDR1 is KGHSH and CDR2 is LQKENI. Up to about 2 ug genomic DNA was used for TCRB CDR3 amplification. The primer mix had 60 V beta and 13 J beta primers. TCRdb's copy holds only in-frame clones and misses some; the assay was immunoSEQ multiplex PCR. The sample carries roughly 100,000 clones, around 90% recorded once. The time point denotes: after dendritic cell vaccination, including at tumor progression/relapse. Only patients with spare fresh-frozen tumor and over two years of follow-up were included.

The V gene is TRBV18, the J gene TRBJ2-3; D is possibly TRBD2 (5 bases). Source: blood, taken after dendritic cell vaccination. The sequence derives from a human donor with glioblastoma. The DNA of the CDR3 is TGTGCCAGCTCACCAAAAGAGGGTAAAGATACGCAGTATTTT. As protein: CASSPKEGKDTQYF.